This is a list of T cell receptor beta chains from one sample in a study of spatial heterogeneity in lung cancer. A single record per CDR3 protein comes from TCRdb applying MiXCR to the 5' RACE reads. The sample has just under 95,000 distinct CDR3 sequences; approximately 12% are singletons. Here the sequenced sample was PBMCs, taken at surgery. The receptors were sampled from a male donor with early-stage non-small cell lung cancer. The CDR3 runs from the conserved cysteine through the conserved F or W. The D gene is left open where the match is weak. Clone size appears in some rows only: once, few, many, or a class for an expanded clone.

clone size: .
V gene: TRBV2
D gene: TRBD2
J gene: TRBJ2-3
CDR3 DNA: TGTGCCAGCAGTGACAGCGGGGGCCACATAATTAGCACAGATACGCAGTATTTT
CDR3 protein: CASSDSGGHIISTDTQYF

clone size: few
V gene: TRBV20-1
D gene: .
J gene: TRBJ1-6
CDR3 DNA: TGCAGTGCTAGAGGGGGTGTATCGAGCAATTCACCCCTCCACTTT
CDR3 protein: CSARGGVSSNSPLHF

clone size: few
V gene: TRBV12-3/TRBV12-4
D gene: TRBD1
J gene: TRBJ1-3
CDR3 DNA: TGTGCCAGCAGTTTGAGAGACAGGGGGCCCGGAAACACCATATATTTT
CDR3 protein: CASSLRDRGPGNTIYF

clone size: .
V gene: TRBV20-1
D gene: .
J gene: TRBJ1-5
CDR3 DNA: TGCAGTGCTAGAGATCTTCTCCCGGGGAGCAATCAGCCCCAGCATTTT
CDR3 protein: CSARDLLPGSNQPQHF

clone size: .
V gene: TRBV19
D gene: .
J gene: TRBJ1-5
CDR3 DNA: TGTGCCAGTAGTGACCTTAACGGGGTAGCTCAGCCCCAGCATTTT
CDR3 protein: CASSDLNGVAQPQHF

clone size: .
V gene: TRBV5-1
D gene: TRBD1
J gene: TRBJ2-1
CDR3 DNA: TGCGCCAGCAGCTTGGGTGACAGGGATAGCAATGAGCAGTTCTTC
CDR3 protein: CASSLGDRDSNEQFF

clone size: .
V gene: TRBV5-1
D gene: .
J gene: TRBJ2-3
CDR3 DNA: TGCGCCAGCAGGGGTTCGGATCGCGGCACAGATACGCAGTATTTT
CDR3 protein: CASRGSDRGTDTQYF

clone size: many
V gene: TRBV4-3
D gene: .
J gene: TRBJ2-1
CDR3 DNA: TGCGCCAGCAGCCAAGCCGGACCCGAGAATGAGCAGTTCTTC
CDR3 protein: CASSQAGPENEQFF

clone size: .
V gene: TRBV6-2/TRBV6-3
D gene: TRBD2
J gene: TRBJ2-7
CDR3 DNA: TGTGCCAGCACCAGACTAGCGGACAACTACGAGCAGTACTTC
CDR3 protein: CASTRLADNYEQYF

clone size: few
V gene: TRBV4-2
D gene: TRBD2
J gene: TRBJ2-7
CDR3 DNA: TGTGCCAGCAGCCAAGATTCTAGCGGGAGTATCTACGAGCAGTACTTC
CDR3 protein: CASSQDSSGSIYEQYF

clone size: .
V gene: TRBV15
D gene: .
J gene: TRBJ2-3
CDR3 DNA: TGTGCCACCAGCAGAGTAGGCCGGGAGAAGGGCACAGATACGCAGTATTTT
CDR3 protein: CATSRVGREKGTDTQYF

clone size: few
V gene: TRBV20-1
D gene: .
J gene: TRBJ2-2
CDR3 DNA: TGCAGTGCTGTCCCGGTTGCTTTGAACACCGGGGAGCTGTTTTTT
CDR3 protein: CSAVPVALNTGELFF

clone size: .
V gene: TRBV11-2
D gene: TRBD1
J gene: TRBJ2-3
CDR3 DNA: TGTGCCAGCAGCCCAACGGGACAGTTTTTAGATACGCAGTATTTT
CDR3 protein: CASSPTGQFLDTQYF

clone size: few
V gene: TRBV5-4
D gene: TRBD2
J gene: TRBJ2-2
CDR3 DNA: TGTGCCAGCAGAGTAACTAGCGGCCCTAACACCGGGGAGCTGTTTTTT
CDR3 protein: CASRVTSGPNTGELFF

clone size: .
V gene: TRBV7-2
D gene: .
J gene: TRBJ2-5
CDR3 DNA: TGTGCCAGCAGCCACCCGTGGCAAGAGACCCAGTACTTC
CDR3 protein: CASSHPWQETQYF

clone size: few
V gene: TRBV18
D gene: .
J gene: TRBJ1-5
CDR3 DNA: TGTGCCAGCTCACCCCGGCAGGGGACCTATAGCAATCAGCCCCAGCATTTT
CDR3 protein: CASSPRQGTYSNQPQHF

clone size: .
V gene: TRBV6-5
D gene: .
J gene: TRBJ2-3
CDR3 DNA: TGTGCCAGCAGTTACTTCGGGAAAAGTGGAGATACGCAGTATTTT
CDR3 protein: CASSYFGKSGDTQYF

clone size: .
V gene: TRBV11-2
D gene: TRBD2
J gene: TRBJ2-3
CDR3 DNA: TGTGCCAGCAGCTTGTATAGCGGGACTAGCACAGATACGCAGTATTTT
CDR3 protein: CASSLYSGTSTDTQYF

clone size: .
V gene: TRBV5-4
D gene: .
J gene: TRBJ1-2
CDR3 DNA: TGTGCCAGCAGCCCCCCGGTGTTAGAGGGGAGAGGCTACACCTTC
CDR3 protein: CASSPPVLEGRGYTF

clone size: .
V gene: TRBV6-6
D gene: TRBD1
J gene: TRBJ1-1
CDR3 DNA: TGTGCCAGCAGTCTCAGGGGGGTTGAAGCTTTCTTT
CDR3 protein: CASSLRGVEAFF

clone size: many
V gene: TRBV4-3
D gene: .
J gene: TRBJ1-4
CDR3 DNA: TGCGCCAGCAGCCAAGAATTGGTCATGGTGAAACTGTTTTTT
CDR3 protein: CASSQELVMVKLFF

clone size: many
V gene: TRBV27
D gene: TRBD2
J gene: TRBJ2-7
CDR3 DNA: TGTGCCAGCAGTTTATCTCATGGCGGGGGTTCCTCCTACGAGCAGTACTTC
CDR3 protein: CASSLSHGGGSSYEQYF

clone size: few
V gene: TRBV10-3
D gene: .
J gene: TRBJ2-7
CDR3 DNA: TGTGCCATCAGCTGGACAGCAGTCCACGAGCAGTACTTC
CDR3 protein: CAISWTAVHEQYF

clone size: few
V gene: TRBV6-1
D gene: .
J gene: TRBJ2-4
CDR3 DNA: TGTGCCAGCAGTGAACGGTTCCGAGTAGCCAAAAACATTCAGTACTTC
CDR3 protein: CASSERFRVAKNIQYF

clone size: many
V gene: TRBV7-2
D gene: TRBD2
J gene: TRBJ2-2
CDR3 DNA: TGTGCCAGCAGCTTAGGGATATTTCGACTAGCGGGGGGTGAAAAGAACACCGGGGAGCTGTTTTTT
CDR3 protein: CASSLGIFRLAGGEKNTGELFF

clone size: .
V gene: TRBV29-1
D gene: TRBD1
J gene: TRBJ1-5
CDR3 DNA: TGCAGCGTCGGGGACAGTAATCAGCCCCAGCATTTT
CDR3 protein: CSVGDSNQPQHF

clone size: few
V gene: TRBV5-1
D gene: .
J gene: TRBJ2-5
CDR3 DNA: TGCGCCAGCAGCTTAGGGCACTTACAAGAGACCCAGTACTTC
CDR3 protein: CASSLGHLQETQYF

clone size: few
V gene: TRBV7-2
D gene: .
J gene: TRBJ2-3
CDR3 DNA: TGTGCCAGCAGCTTAGGTTTCGATCCCGATACGCAGTATTTT
CDR3 protein: CASSLGFDPDTQYF

clone size: few
V gene: TRBV15
D gene: .
J gene: TRBJ2-5
CDR3 DNA: TGTGCCACCAGCAGAGATTGGCGGGACCAACAAGAGACCCAGTACTTC
CDR3 protein: CATSRDWRDQQETQYF

clone size: few
V gene: TRBV29-1
D gene: TRBD1
J gene: TRBJ1-5
CDR3 DNA: TGCAGCGTTGCTCCAGGGGGAGTCGATCAGCCCCAGCATTTT
CDR3 protein: CSVAPGGVDQPQHF

clone size: many
V gene: TRBV7-9
D gene: .
J gene: TRBJ2-2
CDR3 DNA: TGTGCCAGCAGTCAAGGCCTCACCGGGGAGCTGTTTTTT
CDR3 protein: CASSQGLTGELFF

clone size: .
V gene: TRBV15
D gene: .
J gene: TRBJ2-2
CDR3 DNA: TGTGCCACCAGCAGAGATCCAGGGTCCGGGGAGCTGTTTTTT
CDR3 protein: CATSRDPGSGELFF

clone size: .
V gene: TRBV7-9
D gene: .
J gene: TRBJ1-4
CDR3 DNA: TGTGCCAGCAGCCTGGGGAGTCGGGCTGAAAAACTGTTTTTT
CDR3 protein: CASSLGSRAEKLFF

clone size: .
V gene: TRBV28
D gene: TRBD1
J gene: TRBJ1-5
CDR3 DNA: TGTGCCTCTTCAAGGGGACAGATATCCAATCAGCCCCAGCATTTT
CDR3 protein: CASSRGQISNQPQHF

clone size: few
V gene: TRBV12-3/TRBV12-4
D gene: .
J gene: TRBJ1-5
CDR3 DNA: TGTGCCAGCAGTCGTCATCAGAACAATCAGCCCCAGCATTTT
CDR3 protein: CASSRHQNNQPQHF

clone size: few
V gene: TRBV6-4
D gene: .
J gene: TRBJ2-2
CDR3 DNA: TGTGCCAGCAGTGACCAGGGCAACACCGGGGAGCTGTTTTTT
CDR3 protein: CASSDQGNTGELFF

clone size: few
V gene: TRBV30
D gene: .
J gene: TRBJ2-7
CDR3 DNA: TGTGCCTGGAGTGAACTAGGCTACGAGCAGTACTTC
CDR3 protein: CAWSELGYEQYF

clone size: many
V gene: TRBV7-2
D gene: .
J gene: TRBJ1-5
CDR3 DNA: TGTGCCAGCAGCTTTAGGTCGGGGGGCGATCAGCCCCAGCATTTT
CDR3 protein: CASSFRSGGDQPQHF

clone size: few
V gene: TRBV27
D gene: .
J gene: TRBJ1-5
CDR3 DNA: TGTGCCAGCAGCCCCAGGGCGTCCCATCAGCCCCAGCATTTT
CDR3 protein: CASSPRASHQPQHF

clone size: few
V gene: TRBV5-5
D gene: .
J gene: TRBJ1-2
CDR3 DNA: TGTGCCAGCAGCTTTCTCCTGCAGGGAAGGGGTGGCTACACCTTC
CDR3 protein: CASSFLLQGRGGYTF

clone size: .
V gene: TRBV27
D gene: TRBD2
J gene: TRBJ2-1
CDR3 DNA: TGTGCCAGCAGTTTACGGGAGACTAGCGGAAGTTACAATGAGCAGTTCTTC
CDR3 protein: CASSLRETSGSYNEQFF

clone size: few
V gene: TRBV5-1
D gene: .
J gene: TRBJ2-7
CDR3 DNA: TGCGCCAGCAGCTTGGCCATTGGCGGGACCTCCGAGCAGTACTTC
CDR3 protein: CASSLAIGGTSEQYF

clone size: few
V gene: TRBV29-1
D gene: .
J gene: TRBJ1-5
CDR3 DNA: TGCAGCGTTTCACAGGGTAGTAGCAATCAGCCCCAGCATTTT
CDR3 protein: CSVSQGSSNQPQHF

clone size: .
V gene: TRBV10-3
D gene: TRBD1
J gene: TRBJ2-5
CDR3 DNA: TGTGCCATCAGTGAATACCGGGACAGGCAAGAGACCCAGTACTTC
CDR3 protein: CAISEYRDRQETQYF

clone size: .
V gene: TRBV9
D gene: .
J gene: TRBJ1-2
CDR3 DNA: TGTGCCAGCAGCGAGATAGGGGAGTATCCTATTGGCTACACCTTC
CDR3 protein: CASSEIGEYPIGYTF

clone size: .
V gene: TRBV18
D gene: .
J gene: TRBJ2-7
CDR3 DNA: TGTGCCAGCACCAGCCCTGGAGGGCATAGCTCCTACGAGCAGTACTTC
CDR3 protein: CASTSPGGHSSYEQYF

clone size: few
V gene: TRBV6-5
D gene: .
J gene: TRBJ2-3
CDR3 DNA: TGTGCCAGCAGTTACTCCCACAGCTATACAGATACGCAGTATTTT
CDR3 protein: CASSYSHSYTDTQYF

clone size: many
V gene: TRBV10-3
D gene: .
J gene: TRBJ2-7
CDR3 DNA: TGTGCCATCAGTACCCCTAGGGGCGAGCAGTACTTC
CDR3 protein: CAISTPRGEQYF

clone size: .
V gene: TRBV29-1
D gene: .
J gene: TRBJ1-1
CDR3 DNA: TGCAGCACCCCGGGAGTTGGAAACACTGAAGCTTTCTTT
CDR3 protein: CSTPGVGNTEAFF

clone size: few
V gene: TRBV18
D gene: .
J gene: TRBJ2-1
CDR3 DNA: TGTGCCAGCTCACGGGCCACCGATGAGCAGTTCTTC
CDR3 protein: CASSRATDEQFF

clone size: many
V gene: TRBV30
D gene: .
J gene: TRBJ2-3
CDR3 DNA: TGTGCCTGGAGTAGCGGAGGAACAGATACGCAGTATTTT
CDR3 protein: CAWSSGGTDTQYF

clone size: many
V gene: TRBV28
D gene: TRBD1
J gene: TRBJ1-2
CDR3 DNA: TGTGCCAGCAAACTGACAGGGGGCCCCTATGGCTACACCTTC
CDR3 protein: CASKLTGGPYGYTF

clone size: few
V gene: TRBV29-1
D gene: .
J gene: TRBJ2-7
CDR3 DNA: TGCAGCGTCCCTTGGCCCTCAAGGCCCGACTACGAGCAGTACTTC
CDR3 protein: CSVPWPSRPDYEQYF

clone size: .
V gene: TRBV6-5
D gene: TRBD2
J gene: TRBJ2-2
CDR3 DNA: TGTGCCAGCAGCCCCCTAGCGGGGGGCAACACCGGGGAGCTGTTTTTT
CDR3 protein: CASSPLAGGNTGELFF

clone size: few
V gene: TRBV18
D gene: TRBD2
J gene: TRBJ2-3
CDR3 DNA: TGTGCCAGCTCACCAAGGACTAGCGGCACAGATACGCAGTATTTT
CDR3 protein: CASSPRTSGTDTQYF

clone size: few
V gene: TRBV7-2
D gene: .
J gene: TRBJ2-3
CDR3 DNA: TGTGCCAGCAGCTTAAGAGGAGGAGCGGATAGCACAGATACGCAGTATTTT
CDR3 protein: CASSLRGGADSTDTQYF

clone size: once
V gene: TRBV10-3
D gene: .
J gene: TRBJ1-5
CDR3 DNA: TGTGCCATCAGTGAGTCGGGCAATCAGCCCCAGCATTTT
CDR3 protein: CAISESGNQPQHF

clone size: few
V gene: TRBV20-1
D gene: .
J gene: TRBJ2-4
CDR3 DNA: TGCAGTGCTAGATCCGGGTTAGCCAAAAACATTCAGTACTTC
CDR3 protein: CSARSGLAKNIQYF

clone size: .
V gene: TRBV6-1
D gene: .
J gene: TRBJ2-7
CDR3 DNA: TGTGCCAGTCGTGGTCCGGGCTCCTACGAGCAGTACTTC
CDR3 protein: CASRGPGSYEQYF

clone size: many
V gene: TRBV4-1
D gene: TRBD2
J gene: TRBJ2-7
CDR3 DNA: TGCGCCAGCAGCCAAGAGTATAGCGGGGACTACGAGCAGTACTTC
CDR3 protein: CASSQEYSGDYEQYF